The 8 T cell receptor beta chains listed next were all sequenced from one sample in a study of T cell responses to AZD1222 COVID-19 vaccine. Produced via immunoSEQ multiplex PCR; TCRdb's table is partial and in-frame only. The profile shows some 180,000 clones, approximately 90% of them singletons. The sequencing used peripheral blood, collected 28 days after the second AZD1222 dose. All receptors come from an adult who received the AZD1222 COVID-19 vaccine.

The chain is built from TRBV5-4 and TRBJ1-2; tentative D call: TRBD1 (5 bases). Trimming left V 5 bases short and J 2 bases short, with 7 bases between. The CDR3 extends over 12 amino acids. Germline CDR1 SGHNT, CDR2 YYREEE (reference sequence). The CDR3 DNA is TGTGCCAGCAGTTGGGACAACTATGGCTACACCTTC. Its protein is CASSWDNYGYTF.

The V and J genes are TRBV9 and TRBJ1-1; D ambiguous. The CDR3 covers 13 residues. The V gene lost 0 bases and the J gene lost 1 base, with 4 bases spanning the gap. The V gene's germline CDR1 is SGDLS and CDR2 YYNGEE. CDR3 sequence reads: CASSVVSNTEAFF. Written as DNA, the CDR3 is TGTGCCAGCAGCGTAGTCTCGAACACTGAAGCTTTCTTT.

This clone appeared once. This chain uses TRBV5-5 with TRBJ2-5, with TRBD1 as a possible D gene (6 bases). The CDR3 extends over 15 amino acids. Germline values: CDR1 SGHKS, CDR2 YYEKEE (reference sequence). The V end lost 5 bases, the J end lost 2 bases, and 16 bases lay between the germline ends. In nucleotides, the CDR3 is TGTGCCAGCAGTCGCACGGTCGGACAGCAAGAGACCCAGTACTTC. Translation: CASSRTVGQQETQYF.

This clone was detected only once. The V gene is TRBV5-4, the J gene TRBJ2-1; 7 positions match TRBD1. Germline loops: CDR1 SGHNT, CDR2 YYREEE (reference sequence). There are 13 residues in the CDR3. V was clipped by 4 bases and J by 7 bases; unmatched bases: 5. The CDR3 spells CASSPDRENEQFF. For the CDR3, the DNA is TGTGCCAGCAGCCCCGACAGGGAAAATGAGCAGTTCTTC.

The chain couples TRBV7-9 to TRBJ2-4, with 10 bases that match TRBD1. Germline V gene lookup returns CDR1 SEHNR and CDR2 FQNEAQ (reference sequence). The CDR3 covers 16 residues. With 5 bases clipped from V and 0 bases from J, the junction kept 4 bases outside the gene matches. CDR3 bases: TGTGCCAGCAGCCGCGACAGGGGGCTAGCCAAAAACATTCAGTACTTC. Amino acids: CASSRDRGLAKNIQYF.

CDR3 bases: TGTGCCAGTAGTCCAAATAGCGGGAGTCCTAGGGATACGCAGTATTTT. Translated, it gives CASSPNSGSPRDTQYF. The V gene is TRBV19, the J gene TRBJ2-3; 9 bases are a match to TRBD2. The CDR3 spans 16 residues. CDR1 LNHDA and CDR2 SQIVND come from the germline V gene (reference sequence). Unmatched junction bases numbered 12, after V lost 5 bases and J lost 6 bases.

This clone appeared a single time. The genes are TRBV7-2 and TRBJ2-2; D unresolved. With 5 bases removed from V and 6 bases from J, the gap between germline ends came to 13 bases. This CDR3 has 14 residues. Germline V gene lookup returns CDR1 SGHTA and CDR2 FQGNSA. CDR3 nucleotides: TGTGCCAGCAGCCTGATGAGAGAGTCCGGGGAGCTGTTTTTT. It specifies CASSLMRESGELFF.

The genes are TRBV27 and TRBJ1-5; D uncertain. The ends were cut back, 5 bases at V and 0 bases at J, with 8 bases in the middle. Germline V gene data show CDR1 as MNHEY and CDR2 as SMNVEV (reference sequence). There are 14 residues in the CDR3. CDR3 DNA: TGTGCCAGCAGTGGAGGTCATAGCAATCAGCCCCAGCATTTT. As protein: CASSGGHSNQPQHF.